This T cell receptor (beta chain) was identified during a study of T cell repertoires in cytomegalovirus infection. Study details: The authors used CMV epitopes that were HLA-C-restricted (recently identified) and HLA-B-restricted (well studied). Shared public TCR beta signatures pointed to both CMV infection and a matching HLA type.

The germline gives CDR1 SGHVS, CDR2 FNYEAQ. The CDR3 contains 15 residues. V was pared by 5 bases and J by 4 bases, with 8 bases of the junction left unmatched. The study's findings and limits: HLA-C-restricted TCR beta clonotypes specific for CMV led the ex vivo response. Summed frequency of public TCR beta families distinguished CMV carriers with the relevant HLA.

This clonotype was detected only a few times. Its antigen is not known. Each CDR3 protein gets one entry after TCRdb re-called the reads with MiXCR. The sample consists of about 900,000 distinct CDR3 sequences, 30% to 40% of them appearing once. The source of this sequence is a human donor in good health (CMV status not recorded). Some clones in this sample may be carry-over from other donors' samples. This chain connects TRBV7-6 to TRBJ1-3; 7 bases line up with TRBD1. The sample was cultured CD8+ T cells from PBMCs, taken from culture after CMV antigen stimulation. The CDR3 nucleotides are TGTGCCAGCAGCCCTGGGGACAGCCTAGGAAACACCATATATTTT. As protein: CASSPGDSLGNTIYF.